This entry lists 7 T cell receptor beta chains sequenced from one sample in a study of T cells in pancreatic ductal adenocarcinoma. No neoadjuvant therapy was given to the selected pancreatic ductal adenocarcinoma patients before their surgery. The protocol was immunoSEQ multiplex PCR, while the TCRdb copy is restricted to in-frame clones and leaves out a portion. The table includes about 100,000 clones, 90% to 95% detected once. The sequenced material came from PBMCs. The receptors shown here come from a human donor with pancreatic ductal adenocarcinoma.

V gene TRBV27 combines with J gene TRBJ2-5; 9 bases align to TRBD2. Germline-derived CDR1 and CDR2 are MNHEY and SMNVEV (reference sequence). The CDR3 has 14 amino acids. The V and J ends lost 5 bases and 4 bases, in that order; junction bases with no gene match: 5. CDR3 in DNA: TGTGCCAGCAGTACCGGGACTAGCCGAGAGACCCAGTACTTC. It yields the protein CASSTGTSRETQYF.

This chain joins TRBV6-1 and TRBJ1-2; 8 bases are shared with TRBD1. Germline V CDR1 and CDR2: MNHNS, SASEGT. The CDR3 is 14 residues long. J gave up 3 bases and V 3 bases, and 3 bases lay outside the gene matches. Here the CDR3 DNA reads TGTGCCAGCAGTGAGGACAGGGAGGACTATGGCTACACCTTC. It translates to CASSEDREDYGYTF.

This chain joins TRBV18 and TRBJ1-4; the match to TRBD1 covers 7 bases. The V gene's germline CDR1 is KGHSH and CDR2 LQKENI. V shed 3 bases, J shed 4 bases, and the junction held 2 bases outside the gene matches. The CDR3 contains 14 residues. The CDR3 reads CASSPGQSNEKLFF. CDR3 in DNA: TGTGCCAGCTCACCGGGACAGAGTAATGAAAAACTGTTTTTT.

The V gene is TRBV29-1, the J gene TRBJ2-3, with 11 bases aligning to TRBD2. With V trimmed by 5 bases and J by 7 bases, 8 bases remained unmatched. CDR1 and CDR2 from the germline V gene are SQVTM and ANQGSEA. CDR3 length: 14 amino acids. The CDR3 sequence: CSVILAGVLNTQYF. The CDR3 DNA is TGCAGCGTTATACTAGCGGGAGTTTTGAATACGCAGTATTTT.

This chain joins TRBV7-6 and TRBJ2-2; a possible D gene is TRBD1 (6 bases). Germline CDR1 SGHVS, CDR2 FNYEAQ. This CDR3 spans 16 amino acids. V gave up 5 bases and J gave up 0 bases, with 13 bases separating them. Here the CDR3 reads CASSKDSAANTGELFF. The CDR3 DNA reads TGTGCCAGCAGCAAGGACAGCGCCGCGAACACCGGGGAGCTGTTTTTT.

J is TRBJ2-7 and V is TRBV27; 7 nucleotides agree with TRBD2. The CDR3 loop spans 14 amino acids. Germline values: CDR1 MNHEY, CDR2 SMNVEV (reference sequence). V lost 6 bases to trimming and J lost 5 bases; unmatched junction nucleotides: 10. As DNA, the CDR3 is TGTGCCAGCAGGGACCCCGGGGGGAGGCACGAGCAGTACTTC. Translating gives CASRDPGGRHEQYF.

The V call is TRBV27, the J call TRBJ2-3, with 7 bases matching TRBD2. The CDR3 is 17 residues long. V was pared by 3 bases and J by 5 bases, with 14 bases of the junction left unmatched. Germline CDR1 reads MNHEY; CDR2 reads SMNVEV (reference sequence). CDR3 coding DNA: TGTGCCAGCAGTTTCGAAAGTAGGCGGGAGTCTATAGATACGCAGTATTTT. Residues: CASSFESRRESIDTQYF.